These T cell receptor beta chains were read from a single sample in a study of blood T cell repertoires in COVID-19. Produced via immunoSEQ multiplex PCR; TCRdb's table is partial and in-frame only. The profile shows about 230,000 clones, about 85% of them singletons. The source material was peripheral blood. Receptors were obtained from a man in his forties with acute or convalescent COVID-19. The CDR3 runs from the conserved cysteine through the conserved F or W. A D gene is named only where the DNA matches it firmly. Expanded clones get a size class; other rows say once, few or many, or leave the size out.

D gene	V gene	clone size	J gene	CDR3 DNA	CDR3 protein
.	TRBV20-1	.	TRBJ2-7	TGCAGTGCTAGTCGGGGGGCGTACGAGCAGTACTTC	CSASRGAYEQYF
TRBD1	TRBV28	once	TRBJ2-7	TGTGCCAGCAGTTTACCCAACAGGGGAGTAAACGAGCAGTACTTC	CASSLPNRGVNEQYF
.	TRBV6-5	.	TRBJ1-4	TGTGCCAGCCAGTCCCCGACAACTAATGAAAAACTGTTTTTT	CASQSPTTNEKLFF
TRBD1	TRBV7-9	.	TRBJ1-1	TGTGCCAGCAGCCCATCGCCGGGACAGGCCCCGGCAGGCACTGAAGCTTTCTTT	CASSPSPGQAPAGTEAFF
TRBD1	TRBV28	few	TRBJ2-7	TGTGCCAGCAGCCTTCCCGGGACAGGGGGATCGTCAAGCTCCTACGAGCAGTACTTC	CASSLPGTGGSSSSYEQYF
TRBD2	TRBV28	once	TRBJ2-3	TGTGCCAGCACGAGTTCTAGCGGGGGGATGGCAGATACGCAGTATTTT	CASTSSSGGMADTQYF
.	TRBV5-1	.	TRBJ1-1	TGCGCCAGCAGCCAAAGAGGTAACACTGAAGCTTTCTTT	CASSQRGNTEAFF
TRBD1	TRBV5-4	.	TRBJ1-2	TGTGCCAGCAGCGGGGGGACAGGGGGCAATGGCTACACCTTC	CASSGGTGGNGYTF
.	TRBV11-3	.	TRBJ2-1	TGTGCCAGCAGCTTAGGTATAGGGGGGGGCTCCTACAATGAGCAGTTCTTC	CASSLGIGGGSYNEQFF
TRBD2	TRBV9	.	TRBJ2-3	TGTGCCAGCAGCGTTGCGGGGGGGAGCACAGATACGCAGTATTTT	CASSVAGGSTDTQYF
TRBD2	TRBV5-1	.	TRBJ2-2	TGCGCCAGCAGCTTGGCGCGGGGGGCGAACACCGGGGAGCTGTTTTTT	CASSLARGANTGELFF
.	TRBV28	.	TRBJ1-1	TGTGCCAGCAGTTTAGCCAGGAACACTGAAGCTTTCTTT	CASSLARNTEAFF
.	TRBV6-1	.	TRBJ2-7	TGTGCCAGCAGTGAAGTTGTCAATAACGGGGTCAGACCCTACGAGCAGTACTTC	CASSEVVNNGVRPYEQYF
.	TRBV7-9	.	TRBJ1-4	TGTGCCAGCAGCTTAGGGAGAAATGATGAAAAACTGTTTTTT	CASSLGRNDEKLFF
.	TRBV18	.	TRBJ2-3	TGTGCCAGCTCACCACCGCCAGGGCGCCCAGATACGCAGTATTTT	CASSPPPGRPDTQYF
TRBD2	TRBV5-4	.	TRBJ2-1	TGTGCCAGCAGCTTGGCAGCTAGCGGTTCCAATGAGCAGTTCTTC	CASSLAASGSNEQFF